A selection of T cell receptor beta chains follows, all from one sample in a study of blood T cell repertoires in COVID-19. Assay used: immunoSEQ multiplex PCR; TCRdb lists only in-frame clones, some missing. Of 400,000 to 450,000 clones in the sample, 80% to 90% were seen once. The sample consisted of peripheral blood. The source of these receptors is a man between 18 and 29 years old with COVID-19, enrolled during active disease. Each CDR3 is given with its conserved first and last residue. The order of the fields is V gene, clone size, D gene, J gene, CDR3 DNA, CDR3 protein. The D gene is left open where the match is weak. Not all rows give a size; the values are once, few, many and, for expanded clones, a class.

v_call: TRBV12-5
clone_size: .
d_call: .
j_call: TRBJ2-7
cdr3_nt: TGTGCTAGTGGCCCCAACCGGGACTTTGTGTACGAGCAGTACTTC
cdr3_aa: CASGPNRDFVYEQYF

v_call: TRBV9
clone_size: .
d_call: TRBD2
j_call: TRBJ2-1
cdr3_nt: TGTGCCAGCAGCCCAACCCCCCTAGCGGGAGACGAGGATGAGCAGTTCTTC
cdr3_aa: CASSPTPLAGDEDEQFF

v_call: TRBV3-1/TRBV3-2
clone_size: .
d_call: TRBD2
j_call: TRBJ2-1
cdr3_nt: TGTGCCAGCAGCCAAGGACTAGCGGGAGCCCCTAGCTCCTACAATGAGCAGTTCTTC
cdr3_aa: CASSQGLAGAPSSYNEQFF

v_call: TRBV27
clone_size: .
d_call: .
j_call: TRBJ2-1
cdr3_nt: TGTGCCAGCAGTTCTCAGGGGGGCGAGCAGTTCTTC
cdr3_aa: CASSSQGGEQFF

v_call: TRBV30
clone_size: .
d_call: .
j_call: TRBJ1-1
cdr3_nt: TGTGCCTGGGGAAAAGGGGGACCGCGGAACACTGAAGCTTTCTTT
cdr3_aa: CAWGKGGPRNTEAFF

v_call: TRBV21-1
clone_size: few
d_call: .
j_call: TRBJ2-1
cdr3_nt: TGTGCCAGCAGCAGAGCTTCCAGGGGAAGTATCTACAATGAGCAGTTCTTC
cdr3_aa: CASSRASRGSIYNEQFF

v_call: TRBV5-4
clone_size: once
d_call: TRBD2
j_call: TRBJ2-3
cdr3_nt: TGTGCCAGCAGCTCCCAGCGGGGGAACACAGATACGCAGTATTTT
cdr3_aa: CASSSQRGNTDTQYF

v_call: TRBV5-8
clone_size: .
d_call: TRBD1
j_call: TRBJ2-1
cdr3_nt: TGTGCCAGCAGCTTTTTCGGGACAGGGAAAAACAATGAGCAGTTCTTC
cdr3_aa: CASSFFGTGKNNEQFF

v_call: TRBV5-5
clone_size: .
d_call: .
j_call: TRBJ2-5
cdr3_nt: TGTGCCAGCAGCTTTCTCGGTTCCCAAGAGACCCAGTACTTC
cdr3_aa: CASSFLGSQETQYF

v_call: TRBV7-8
clone_size: .
d_call: TRBD1
j_call: TRBJ1-6
cdr3_nt: TGTGCCAGCAGCTCAAACAGGGGGCTTGGGTCACCCCTCCACTTT
cdr3_aa: CASSSNRGLGSPLHF

v_call: TRBV11-1
clone_size: .
d_call: .
j_call: TRBJ2-1
cdr3_nt: TGTGCCAGCAGCTTATTGTCCAGTTTTTACAATGAGCAGTTCTTC
cdr3_aa: CASSLLSSFYNEQFF

v_call: TRBV6-5
clone_size: .
d_call: .
j_call: TRBJ1-4
cdr3_nt: TGTGCCACCTGTACAGGGAAAGGGAATGAAAAACTGTTTTTT
cdr3_aa: CATCTGKGNEKLFF

v_call: TRBV27
clone_size: .
d_call: .
j_call: TRBJ1-2
cdr3_nt: TGTGCCAGCAGTTTTCTTCTGGGGCGGGATAACTATGGCTACACCTTC
cdr3_aa: CASSFLLGRDNYGYTF

v_call: TRBV18
clone_size: .
d_call: TRBD1
j_call: TRBJ1-5
cdr3_nt: TGTGCCAGCTCAACGGACAGGTTGTCGCGCCAGCCCCAGCATTTT
cdr3_aa: CASSTDRLSRQPQHF

v_call: TRBV13
clone_size: .
d_call: .
j_call: TRBJ1-4
cdr3_nt: TGTGCCAGCAAGCGGGGCGCAACTAATGAAAAACTGTTTTTT
cdr3_aa: CASKRGATNEKLFF

v_call: TRBV9
clone_size: .
d_call: TRBD2
j_call: TRBJ2-1
cdr3_nt: TGTGCCAGCAGCAGAAGCGGTCTCAGCGGGGGGGTTTCATACAATGAGCAGTTCTTC
cdr3_aa: CASSRSGLSGGVSYNEQFF

v_call: TRBV11-2
clone_size: .
d_call: .
j_call: TRBJ2-1
cdr3_nt: TGTGCCAGCAGCTTAGAGGTGGGAGGCCACAATGAGCAGTTCTTC
cdr3_aa: CASSLEVGGHNEQFF

v_call: TRBV6-5
clone_size: .
d_call: TRBD1
j_call: TRBJ2-2
cdr3_nt: TGTGCCAGCAGTTACTACGGGACAGGGGGCACCGGGGAGCTGTTTTTT
cdr3_aa: CASSYYGTGGTGELFF

v_call: TRBV14
clone_size: .
d_call: .
j_call: TRBJ2-7
cdr3_nt: TGTGCCAGCAGCCAAGATTCGGTGAGCGGCACCTACGAGCAGTACTTC
cdr3_aa: CASSQDSVSGTYEQYF

v_call: TRBV25-1
clone_size: .
d_call: .
j_call: TRBJ1-6
cdr3_nt: TGTGCCAGCAGTGAATTTAAGGGGACCTATAATTCACCCCTCCACTTT
cdr3_aa: CASSEFKGTYNSPLHF

v_call: TRBV11-3
clone_size: .
d_call: .
j_call: TRBJ2-5
cdr3_nt: TGTGCCAGCAGCTTAGATAGAGGACAGCAAGAGACCCAGTACTTC
cdr3_aa: CASSLDRGQQETQYF

v_call: TRBV25-1
clone_size: once
d_call: .
j_call: TRBJ2-1
cdr3_nt: TGTGCCAGCAGTAGCCGTAGCAACCCCTACAATGAGCAGTTCTTC
cdr3_aa: CASSSRSNPYNEQFF

v_call: TRBV5-4
clone_size: .
d_call: .
j_call: TRBJ1-1
cdr3_nt: TGTGCCAGCAGCTTGGGTTCGCGGGCTCTGAACACTGAAGCTTTCTTT
cdr3_aa: CASSLGSRALNTEAFF

v_call: TRBV3-1/TRBV3-2
clone_size: .
d_call: .
j_call: TRBJ2-3
cdr3_nt: TGTGCCAGCAGCCATTACCTAGCGATTAGCACAGATACGCAGTATTTT
cdr3_aa: CASSHYLAISTDTQYF

v_call: TRBV13
clone_size: .
d_call: TRBD1
j_call: TRBJ2-5
cdr3_nt: TGTGCCAGCAGCCGAACCCGCCTGGGACAGCAAGAGACCCAGTACTTC
cdr3_aa: CASSRTRLGQQETQYF

v_call: TRBV27
clone_size: .
d_call: .
j_call: TRBJ1-2
cdr3_nt: TGTGCCAGCAGTTTTCGCGGAGAAAGTCTCTTATATGGCTACACCTTC
cdr3_aa: CASSFRGESLLYGYTF

v_call: TRBV11-2
clone_size: .
d_call: TRBD1
j_call: TRBJ1-4
cdr3_nt: TGTGCCAGCAGCTCCCGACGAGGGGGCCTAGACGAAAAACTGTTTTTT
cdr3_aa: CASSSRRGGLDEKLFF

v_call: TRBV5-4
clone_size: once
d_call: TRBD1
j_call: TRBJ2-7
cdr3_nt: TGTGCCAGCAGCGGGGACAGTAGCTCCTACGAGCAGTACTTC
cdr3_aa: CASSGDSSSYEQYF

v_call: TRBV6-5
clone_size: .
d_call: .
j_call: TRBJ2-1
cdr3_nt: TGTGCCAGCGGGAGGAGGTTCCCCTACAATGAGCAGTTCTTC
cdr3_aa: CASGRRFPYNEQFF

v_call: TRBV9
clone_size: .
d_call: TRBD2
j_call: TRBJ2-2
cdr3_nt: TGTGCCAGCAGCTCCTCCGGGACACCGACTAGCGGGAGGCTCACCGGGGAGCTGTTTTTT
cdr3_aa: CASSSSGTPTSGRLTGELFF

v_call: TRBV6-6
clone_size: .
d_call: TRBD2
j_call: TRBJ2-7
cdr3_nt: TGTGCCAGCAGAGATAGCGGGAGGGCCCTCAGCGAGCAGTACTTC
cdr3_aa: CASRDSGRALSEQYF

v_call: TRBV2
clone_size: .
d_call: .
j_call: TRBJ2-5
cdr3_nt: TGTGCCAGCAGTGAAACTCAGACCCAGTACTTC
cdr3_aa: CASSETQTQYF

v_call: TRBV19
clone_size: .
d_call: TRBD1
j_call: TRBJ1-5
cdr3_nt: TGTGCCAGTACACAGGGGGCTTATCAGCCCCAGCATTTT
cdr3_aa: CASTQGAYQPQHF

v_call: TRBV28
clone_size: .
d_call: TRBD1
j_call: TRBJ2-1
cdr3_nt: TGTGCCAGCAGTACCCGACAGGGCCTCCGCAATGAGCAGTTCTTC
cdr3_aa: CASSTRQGLRNEQFF

v_call: TRBV7-8
clone_size: .
d_call: TRBD1
j_call: TRBJ1-6
cdr3_nt: TGTGCCAGCAGCCTCTTAGACAGGGCCGCCTCACCCCTCCACTTT
cdr3_aa: CASSLLDRAASPLHF

v_call: TRBV24-1
clone_size: .
d_call: .
j_call: TRBJ1-3
cdr3_nt: TGTGCCACCAGAACGGGAGCAATCTCTGGAAACACCATATATTTT
cdr3_aa: CATRTGAISGNTIYF

v_call: TRBV4-1
clone_size: .
d_call: .
j_call: TRBJ2-1
cdr3_nt: TGCGCCAGCAGCCAAGGGGGACTGAGGCTACAAGAGCAGTTCTTC
cdr3_aa: CASSQGGLRLQEQFF

v_call: TRBV4-2
clone_size: .
d_call: .
j_call: TRBJ2-3
cdr3_nt: TGTGCCAGCAGCCAAGATCTGGATACGCAGTATTTT
cdr3_aa: CASSQDLDTQYF

v_call: TRBV5-4
clone_size: .
d_call: TRBD1
j_call: TRBJ1-2
cdr3_nt: TGTGCCAGCAGCGGGGACAGTGATGGCTACACCTTC
cdr3_aa: CASSGDSDGYTF

v_call: TRBV29-1
clone_size: .
d_call: TRBD1
j_call: TRBJ1-6
cdr3_nt: TGCAGCGTCACTCAGGGGGCTGGCAATTCACCCCTCCACTTT
cdr3_aa: CSVTQGAGNSPLHF

v_call: TRBV19
clone_size: .
d_call: TRBD1
j_call: TRBJ2-4
cdr3_nt: TGTGCCAGTAGTATGCTGGGACAGGGTAGGAGGGTAGCCAAAAACATTCAGTACTTC
cdr3_aa: CASSMLGQGRRVAKNIQYF

v_call: TRBV12-5
clone_size: .
d_call: .
j_call: TRBJ2-1
cdr3_nt: TGTGCTAGTGGTTTGGTACTGGGGCAGAGGCACAATGAGCAGTTCTTC
cdr3_aa: CASGLVLGQRHNEQFF

v_call: TRBV6-6
clone_size: few
d_call: TRBD2
j_call: TRBJ2-3
cdr3_nt: TGTGCCAGCAGTTCACCGGGGACTAGCGTCACAGATACGCAGTATTTT
cdr3_aa: CASSSPGTSVTDTQYF

v_call: TRBV2
clone_size: once
d_call: .
j_call: TRBJ1-2
cdr3_nt: TGTGCCAGCAGTGAGAAAACAGGTTGGAACTATGGCTACACCTTC
cdr3_aa: CASSEKTGWNYGYTF

v_call: TRBV29-1
clone_size: .
d_call: TRBD2
j_call: TRBJ2-3
cdr3_nt: TGCAGCGCCGGGACTAGCGGCACAGATACGCAGTATTTT
cdr3_aa: CSAGTSGTDTQYF

v_call: TRBV28
clone_size: .
d_call: TRBD1
j_call: TRBJ1-2
cdr3_nt: TGTGCCAGCAGTCCCCCGGGACAGGGAATGGACTATGGCTACACCTTC
cdr3_aa: CASSPPGQGMDYGYTF

v_call: TRBV5-1
clone_size: .
d_call: .
j_call: TRBJ2-3
cdr3_nt: TGCGCCAGCAGCTTGGTAGCGGACACAGATACGCAGTATTTT
cdr3_aa: CASSLVADTDTQYF

v_call: TRBV19
clone_size: .
d_call: TRBD1
j_call: TRBJ2-7
cdr3_nt: TGTGCCAGTAGTATAGATCCTCCGGGACAGGGTGTCTACGAGCAGTACTTC
cdr3_aa: CASSIDPPGQGVYEQYF

v_call: TRBV6-5
clone_size: .
d_call: TRBD1
j_call: TRBJ1-1
cdr3_nt: TGTGCCAGCAATAGGGGACAGCCTCTGAACACTGAAGCTTTCTTT
cdr3_aa: CASNRGQPLNTEAFF